This TCR beta chain was retrieved from a study of T cell repertoires in cytomegalovirus infection. Turning to the study itself: Public TCR beta signatures were indicative of both CMV infection and a matching HLA type.

The CDR3 consists of 15 residues. Germline V gene lookup returns CDR1 SGHTA and CDR2 FQGNSA. V shed 1 base and J shed 0 bases, with 7 bases lying between them. Each CDR3 protein is one row after TCRdb ran MiXCR on the reads. The repertoire holds a few hundred thousand distinct CDR3 sequences, with roughly 42% as singletons. The sample holds many counts of this clonotype. Its cognate antigen is unknown. The specimen was cultured PBMCs, collected from culture after CMV antigen stimulation. This receptor was identified in a human donor in good health (CMV status not recorded). Some clones in this sample may be carry-over from other donors' samples. The chain joins TRBV7-2 to TRBJ1-5; D call uncertain. In nucleotides, the CDR3 is TGTGCCAGCAGCTTAGGGCGGGGTAGCAATCAGCCCCAGCATTTT. Translated, it gives CASSLGRGSNQPQHF.